A selection of T cell receptor beta chains follows, all from one sample in a study of B cell selection in AIRE deficiency. This table comes from immunoSEQ multiplex PCR, and its TCRdb copy is limited to in-frame clones, with some not included. The repertoire includes roughly 24,000 clones, around 92% of them detected once, and 1.1% sits in the top ten. The sample comprised CD4+CD25+ Tregs sorted from PBMCs. The source of these receptors is a human donor in good health. CDR3s include the opening cysteine and the closing phenylalanine or tryptophan. Each record gives: J gene, clone size, CDR3 length, V gene, D gene, CDR3 protein, CDR3 DNA. D genes are given only for firm matches. For some rows the clone size is stated as once, few or many, or as a class when expanded; others skip it.

TRBJ2-2 NA 13 TRBV30 TRBD1 CAWSGQNAGELFF TGTGCCTGGTCGGGACAGAACGCCGGGGAGCTGTTTTTT
TRBJ1-1 NA 14 TRBV5-1 NA CASSSGLPNTEAFF TGCGCCAGCAGCTCGGGACTCCCAAACACTGAAGCTTTCTTT
TRBJ2-2 NA 16 TRBV9 TRBD1 CASSVALRQGTGELFF TGTGCCAGCAGCGTAGCTTTGAGACAGGGCACCGGGGAGCTGTTTTTT
TRBJ2-1 NA 15 TRBV19 TRBD1 CASSQAGTGYNEQFF TGTGCCAGTAGTCAAGCCGGGACAGGTTACAATGAGCAGTTCTTC
TRBJ2-1 NA 16 TRBV9 TRBD2 CASSSRLAGDVNEQFF TGTGCCAGCAGCTCCCGACTAGCGGGGGACGTCAATGAGCAGTTCTTC
TRBJ2-3 once 15 TRBV7-2 TRBD2 CASSPGLAWADTQYF TGTGCCAGCAGCCCGGGACTAGCTTGGGCAGATACGCAGTATTTT
TRBJ2-3 NA 13 TRBV11-1 NA CASSVPVTDTQYF TGTGCCAGCAGCGTCCCCGTCACAGATACGCAGTATTTT
TRBJ2-4 NA 13 TRBV7-2 TRBD1 CASSFTGAGIQYF TGTGCCAGCAGCTTCACAGGGGCGGGCATTCAGTACTTC
TRBJ2-5 NA 16 TRBV7-8 TRBD2 CASSLVGTAGEETQYF TGTGCCAGCAGCTTAGTTGGTACGGCGGGGGAAGAGACCCAGTACTTC
TRBJ1-2 NA 14 TRBV7-8 NA CASSLQGTVGGYTF TGTGCCAGCAGCTTGCAGGGAACGGTGGGGGGCTACACCTTC
TRBJ2-5 NA 15 TRBV15 NA CATSRATGTQETQYF TGTGCCACCAGCAGAGCGACCGGGACTCAAGAGACCCAGTACTTC
TRBJ2-7 NA 15 TRBV27 TRBD1 CASSSPGTGAYEQYF TGTGCCAGCAGTTCCCCCGGGACAGGGGCCTACGAGCAGTACTTC
TRBJ2-7 NA 13 TRBV6-5 NA CASRGTSSYEQYF TGTGCCAGCAGAGGGACGTCTTCCTACGAGCAGTACTTC
TRBJ1-1 NA 15 TRBV5-1 NA CASSLGAGRPIEAFF TGCGCCAGCAGCTTGGGCGCGGGGCGGCCCATTGAAGCTTTCTTT
TRBJ2-5 NA 14 TRBV30 NA CAWSPNVGFETQYF TGTGCCTGGAGCCCCAACGTGGGTTTCGAGACCCAGTACTTC
TRBJ2-1 NA 15 TRBV28 NA CASSPLPDGPQKQFF TGTGCCAGCAGTCCACTCCCGGACGGGCCTCAAAAGCAGTTCTTC